The table lists the clone carrying this T cell receptor (beta chain) with a few counts. Its antigen is not identified. The data derive from a study of cytomegalovirus exposure and HLA in healthy donors. Study-level results: Presence/absence analyses rested on an assumption that sequencing depth was roughly uniform across donors. Associated with HLA alleles at 0.05 false discovery rate in a later analysis were over 15,000 TCR beta sequences. It was reported that the classifier diagnosed cytomegalovirus status with high specificity and sensitivity in both the original and validation cohorts. The likely origin of a cluster of highly shared sequence variants was a sequencing artifact.

Amplification used 60 Vbeta primers and 13 Jbeta primers. Measured with immunoSEQ multiplex PCR; TCRdb has only the in-frame clones, and not every one. The sample consists of around 88,000 clones, around two thirds of them appearing once. V shed 0 bases and J 0 bases; nucleotides not matched to a gene: 5. CDR1 and CDR2 from the germline V gene are LGHNA and YSLEER. This CDR3 is 18 amino acids long. Sequencing was carried out using PBMCs. V gene TRBV4-3 combines with J gene TRBJ2-7, with TRBD2 matching over 13 bases. The TCR originated in a male donor in good health and CMV-seronegative. CDR3 sequence reads: CASSQDLLAGGNSYEQYF. Written as DNA, the CDR3 is TGCGCCAGCAGCCAAGATCTACTAGCGGGAGGGAACTCCTACGAGCAGTACTTC.